This TCR beta chain was captured by sequencing in a study of blood T cell repertoires in COVID-19. Study-level information: COVID-19 samples, acute and convalescent, were from the United States, Italy and Spain. T cells, B-cell-depleted T cells, or PBMCs provided the cDNA or gDNA that served as material.

Per the original data handling: Estimation of nucleated cell counts relied on the amplification of reference gene primers. Clones were sequenced by immunoSEQ multiplex PCR, and TCRdb holds only the in-frame ones, with some missing. That table supplies the V and J calls and clone size; D and trimming were determined from the DNA. The sample holds 45,000 to 70,000 clones, around four fifths seen once. The CDR3 length is 15 residues. In germline, CDR1 is LGHDT, CDR2 YNNKEL (reference sequence). The V gene lost 4 bases and the J gene lost 1 base, with 13 bases spanning the gap. V gene TRBV3-1 (or the pseudogene TRBV3-2) combines with J gene TRBJ1-1; possibly TRBD1 for D (6 bases). The sequence was collected from a woman over 75 with acute or convalescent COVID-19. Sequenced material: peripheral blood. The CDR3 nucleotides read TGTGCCAGCAGCCCGACGGAGGACAGGAACACTGAAGCTTTCTTT. It specifies CASSPTEDRNTEAFF.